This TCR beta chain was sequenced for a study of cytomegalovirus exposure and HLA in healthy donors. Primers for the PCR totalled 60 Vbeta and 13 Jbeta. The protocol was immunoSEQ multiplex PCR, while the TCRdb copy is restricted to in-frame clones and leaves out a portion. The sample has about 150,000 clones, around 79% seen once. The CDR3 is 15 amino acids. V shed 1 base, J shed 6 bases, and the junction held 8 bases outside the gene matches. CDR1 SGHDT and CDR2 YYEEEE come from the germline V gene. This chain uses TRBV5-6 with TRBJ2-3; 7 positions agree with TRBD2. The receptor comes from a young man in good health and CMV-seropositive. The specimen was PBMCs. DNA of the CDR3: TGTGCCAGCAGCTTGTCCCCGGGGGGTGGGGATACGCAGTATTTT. Protein product: CASSLSPGGGDTQYF.